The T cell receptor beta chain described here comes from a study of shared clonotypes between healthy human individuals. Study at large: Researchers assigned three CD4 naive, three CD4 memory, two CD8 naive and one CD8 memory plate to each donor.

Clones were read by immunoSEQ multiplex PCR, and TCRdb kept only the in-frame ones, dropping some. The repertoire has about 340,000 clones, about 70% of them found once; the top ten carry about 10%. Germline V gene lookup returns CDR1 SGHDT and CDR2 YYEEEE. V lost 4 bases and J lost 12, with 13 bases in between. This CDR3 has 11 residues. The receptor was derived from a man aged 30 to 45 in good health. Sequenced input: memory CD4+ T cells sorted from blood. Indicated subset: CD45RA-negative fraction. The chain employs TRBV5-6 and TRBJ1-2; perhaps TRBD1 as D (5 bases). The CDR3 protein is CASSLNRDDTF. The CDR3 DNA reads TGTGCCAGCAGCCTTAACCGGGACGACACCTTC. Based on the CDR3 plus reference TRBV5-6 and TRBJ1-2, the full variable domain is DAGVTQSPTHLIKTRGQQVTLRCSPKSGHDTVSWYQQALGQGPQFIFQYYEEEERQRGNFPDRFSGHQFPNYSSELNVNALLLGDSALYLCASSLNRDDTFGSGTRLTVV.